One and the same sample provided the 12 T cell receptor beta chains below, sequenced in a study of blood T cells in healthy people across ages. With a J-beta primer mix and a sample-barcoded 5' primer, a second PCR ran roughly 7 to 11 cycles. MiXCR was run by TCRdb on the 5' RACE reads, yielding one entry per CDR3 protein. In the table there are approximately 2,000,000 distinct CDR3 sequences, about 39% of which are singletons. Specimen: blood. Receptors originate from a human donor in good health.

The CDR3 loop reads CSARDIRDRAYEQYF. Here the CDR3 DNA reads TGCAGTGCTAGAGATATCCGGGACAGGGCCTACGAGCAGTACTTC. This chain uses TRBV20-1 with TRBJ2-7, with TRBD1 matching over 9 bases. The ends lost 0 bases at V and 2 bases at J; junction bases unmatched: 5. The CDR3 sequence is 15 residues long. Germline CDR1 reads DFQATT; CDR2 reads SNEGSKA (reference sequence).

V usage is TRBV7-8 and J usage is TRBJ2-3; 10 bases map to TRBD2. The CDR3 is 16 residues long. V gave up 5 bases and J gave up 5 bases; unmatched junction bases: 10. Germline V gene data show CDR1 as SGHVS and CDR2 as FQNEAQ. CDR3 nucleotide sequence: TGTGCCAGCAGCACCTATAGCGGGGGGATTGAAGATACGCAGTATTTT. Protein: CASSTYSGGIEDTQYF.

J is TRBJ1-1 and V is TRBV20-1; tentatively, D is TRBD1 (6 bases). This CDR3 is 16 amino acids long. The V gene's germline CDR1 is DFQATT and CDR2 SNEGSKA (reference sequence). V lost 8 bases to trimming and J lost 2 bases, with 24 bases between them. CDR3 bases: TGCAGTCCCAGAACCGGGAACAGGGAGGGAAACACTGAAGCTTTCTTT. Protein sequence: CSPRTGNREGNTEAFF.

The rearrangement uses TRBV18 and TRBJ1-4; TRBD1 matches 8 bases. Germline V gene data show CDR1 as KGHSH and CDR2 as LQKENI. This CDR3 is built from 16 residues. V dropped 4 bases and J dropped 5; count of bases not matched to a gene: 9. CDR3 protein: CASSRIDRGANEKLFF. The CDR3 DNA is TGTGCCAGCTCACGGATAGACAGGGGAGCCAATGAAAAACTGTTTTTT.

This sequence joins TRBV5-1 and TRBJ2-3; no reliable D call. Per germline, CDR1 SGHRS and CDR2 YFSETQ. The CDR3 sequence is 13 residues long. Trimming stripped 5 bases from V and 2 bases from J, with 9 bases between. The CDR3 DNA reads TGCGCCAGCAGACAGTATGCCACAGATACGCAGTATTTT. Its protein is CASRQYATDTQYF.

The chain joins TRBV6-5 to TRBJ1-2, with a weak D call TRBD1 (5 bases). Germline V gene sequence: CDR1 MNHEY, CDR2 SVGAGI. The CDR3 covers 12 residues. Trimming cost V 1 base and J 7 bases, with 7 bases left between them. The CDR3 coding sequence is TGTGCCAGCAGTTACTGGGGGGGTGGCTACACCTTC. It is translated as CASSYWGGGYTF.

This clonotype was seen a handful of times. The chain joins TRBV12-3 or TRBV12-4 to TRBJ1-3; D not certain. CDR3 length: 16 amino acids. Trimming pared 5 bases from V and 4 bases from J, leaving 18 bases between. The DNA for the CDR3 is TGTGCCAGCAGTCCGCCGGGATCTTCTTCGGGAAACACCATATATTTT. The encoded protein is CASSPPGSSSGNTIYF.

As regards this clonotype: The junction shows a germline mismatch at one end, possibly a read error. The rearrangement joins TRBV3-1 to TRBJ2-5; 9 bases are a match to TRBD1. This CDR3 contains 14 residues. CDR1 is LGHDT, CDR2 YNNKEL, per germline (reference sequence). CDR3 sequence (DNA): TGTGCTAGCAGCCGGGACAGGGACGGGGAGACCCAGTACTTC. It encodes CASSRDRDGETQYF.

J is TRBJ2-7 and V is TRBV20-1; tentatively, D is TRBD1 or TRBD2 (5 bases each). The CDR3 consists of 13 residues. The V gene lost 1 base and the J gene lost 5 bases, with 12 bases spanning the gap. Germline V gives CDR1 DFQATT, CDR2 SNEGSKA (reference sequence). The CDR3 DNA sequence: TGCAGTGCTAGAGGGGGGATGAGGCACGAGCAGTACTTC. Amino acid sequence: CSARGGMRHEQYF.

This clonotype was observed at least ten times. The chain employs TRBV5-6 and TRBJ2-4; 14 bases agree with TRBD2. V dropped 2 bases and J dropped 6; count of bases not matched to a gene: 7. Looked up from germline, CDR1 is SGHDT and CDR2 is YYEEEE. This CDR3 is built from 17 residues. The CDR3 is CASSLGLAGGRLNIQYF. The CDR3, as DNA: TGTGCCAGCAGCTTAGGACTAGCGGGGGGCCGACTAAACATTCAGTACTTC.

This clonotype was found a few times. V and J are TRBV5-1 and TRBJ2-7; D gene ambiguous. CDR3 length: 13 amino acids. V shed 1 base and J shed 2 bases, with 7 bases lying between them. CDR1 and CDR2 from the germline V gene are SGHRS and YFSETQ. CDR3 protein: CASSLWETYEQYF. CDR3 nucleotides: TGCGCCAGCAGCTTGTGGGAAACCTACGAGCAGTACTTC.

The chain uses TRBV5-1 and TRBJ1-4; D gene uncertain. V was trimmed by 4 bases and J by 10 bases, leaving 14 bases between them. CDR3 size: 13 residues. CDR1 is SGHRS and CDR2 is YFSETQ in the germline V gene. Written as DNA, the CDR3 is TGCGCCAGCAGCGCCTCCCCATTTGGAAAACTGTTTTTT. This gives the protein CASSASPFGKLFF.